These 12 T cell receptor beta chains were all obtained from the same sample, sequenced in a study of OX40 agonist ivuxolimab in advanced cancers. Sequencing was performed with immunoSEQ multiplex PCR; in TCRdb, only in-frame clones are kept and a portion is missing. Of more than 75,000 clones in the sample, more than 75% were seen once. Sequenced material: CD4+ or CD8+ T cells sorted from blood, taken in a trial of the OX40 agonist ivuxolimab. The receptor set was obtained from an adult with an advanced solid tumor such as melanoma, head and neck, liver or kidney cancer.

The chain has TRBV18 and TRBJ2-7, with D maybe TRBD2 (5 bases). Germline V CDR1 and CDR2: KGHSH, LQKENI. The CDR3 contains 13 residues. The V end lost 5 bases, the J end lost 3 bases, and 11 bases lay between the germline ends. The CDR3 nucleotides read TGTGCCAGCTCATTTGGCGGGTACTACGAGCAGTACTTC. Residues: CASSFGGYYEQYF.

The chain employs TRBV5-1 and TRBJ1-2; weak D call: TRBD1 (5 bases). The CDR3 runs to 15 residues. V dropped 0 bases and J dropped 4 bases, with 13 bases sitting between them. Per germline, CDR1 SGHRS and CDR2 YFSETQ. The DNA for the CDR3 is TGCGCCAGCAGCTTGGATGGGGGTGAAATCTATGGCTACACCTTC. Translation: CASSLDGGEIYGYTF.

This clone has a single count. This chain joins TRBV28 and TRBJ2-5; 7 bases align to TRBD1. CDR1 and CDR2 (germline): MDHEN, SYDVKM. V lost 4 bases and J lost 9; bases outside the gene matches: 14. CDR3 length: 15 residues. CDR3 region: CASSSGQFSLRAQYF. The CDR3 DNA sequence: TGTGCCAGCAGTTCGGGACAGTTTTCTCTCAGGGCCCAGTACTTC.

This chain joins TRBV6-5 and TRBJ1-3; possibly TRBD1 for D (5 bases). Germline CDR1 is MNHEY and CDR2 is SVGAGI. V was cut by 2 bases and J by 1 base, with 12 bases left in between. This CDR3 region has 16 residues. The CDR3 region is CASSYAVEGSGNTIYF. CDR3 DNA sequence: TGTGCCAGCAGTTACGCGGTGGAGGGGTCTGGAAACACCATATATTTT.

This clone turned up a few times. This chain connects TRBV29-1 to TRBJ2-7, with 7 bases lining up with TRBD1. V dropped 6 bases and J dropped 1; count of bases not matched to a gene: 6. CDR3 size: 13 residues. Germline V gene sequence: CDR1 SQVTM, CDR2 ANQGSEA. CDR3 protein: CSVAPGGSYEQYF. The CDR3 DNA reads TGCAGCGTGGCACCAGGGGGTTCCTACGAGCAGTACTTC.

The chain joins TRBV2 to TRBJ1-6; D not certain. CDR3 length: 15 residues. Trimming stripped 2 bases from V and 6 bases from J, with 11 bases between. CDR1 and CDR2 from the germline V gene are SNHLY and FYNNEI. The CDR3 sequence is CASSERQEFNSPLHF. In nucleotides, the CDR3 is TGTGCCAGCAGTGAAAGGCAGGAGTTTAATTCACCCCTCCACTTT.

The CDR3 DNA sequence: TGTGCCAGCAGCTTGGGACTCTATGGCTACACCTTC. Residues: CASSLGLYGYTF. The genes are TRBV11-2 and TRBJ1-2, with a possible D match to TRBD1 (5 bases). Between the trimmed V and J ends, which lost 3 bases and 4 bases, there was a span of 6 bases. The CDR3 has 12 amino acids. The germline V gene encodes CDR1 SGHAT and CDR2 FQNNGV.

The rearrangement uses TRBV15 and TRBJ1-4, with D maybe TRBD1 (6 bases). Trimming removed 0 bases at V and 5 bases at J, with 10 bases between. CDR3 length: 15 residues. Germline-derived CDR1 and CDR2 are LNHNV and YYDKDF (reference sequence). This CDR3 is CATSRDGGQNEKLFF. In nucleotides, the CDR3 is TGTGCCACCAGCAGAGATGGAGGACAGAATGAAAAACTGTTTTTT.

This clone was seen only once. The chain links TRBV29-1 to TRBJ2-3; D is possibly TRBD1 (7 bases). V lost 4 bases and J 2 bases, leaving 13 bases between the germline ends. Germline CDR1 is SQVTM and CDR2 is ANQGSEA. The CDR3 runs 14 residues. CDR3 nucleotides: TGCAGCGTTGCCCGGGGGACAGACACAGATACGCAGTATTTT. This codes for CSVARGTDTDTQYF.

The chain recombines TRBV2 with TRBJ2-7; no reliable D call. Per the germline V gene, CDR1 is SNHLY and CDR2 is FYNNEI. V was pared by 7 bases and J by 6 bases, with 16 bases between. The CDR3 is 13 residues long. The CDR3 region has the DNA TGTGCCAGCAACCGCCTTGTTAGGAGCGAGCAGTACTTC. Its translation: CASNRLVRSEQYF.

The rearrangement uses TRBV19 and TRBJ2-2; 8 nucleotides align to TRBD1. Per germline, CDR1 LNHDA and CDR2 SQIVND (reference sequence). Trimming removed 4 bases from V and 7 bases from J; junction bases left unmatched: 14. CDR3 size: 17 residues. CDR3 in DNA: TGTGCCAGTAGTAAACCAACAGGGGGTTCGTTCAACGGGGAGCTGTTTTTT. It codes for CASSKPTGGSFNGELFF.

Only one count was recorded for this clone. The rearrangement links TRBV6-1 to TRBJ1-1; D unclear. The CDR3 runs to 12 residues. CDR1 MNHNS and CDR2 SASEGT come from the germline V gene. Trimming took 1 base from V and 12 from J, leaving 12 bases between them. CDR3 in amino acids: CASSEERAESFF. CDR3 coding DNA: TGTGCCAGCAGTGAAGAAAGGGCCGAGTCTTTCTTT.